This TCR beta chain stems from a study of CD8 T cells in ankylosing spondylitis (dated by TCRdb to about 2017). With regard to the full study: The study profiled T cell receptor beta repertoires in healthy donors and ankylosing spondylitis patients to find disease-linked TCR variants. The whole study cohort included 90 to 120 healthy donors and 20 to 25 ankylosing spondylitis patients. Peripheral blood samples were taken, and synovial fluid was additionally collected from ankylosing spondylitis patients. Summary of the overall study and its limitations: Some of the motif variants had been reported before in the synovial fluid and blood of reactive arthritis patients, a finding that suggests common disease-initiation mechanisms. Blood from ankylosing spondylitis patients appeared to be characterized by a TCR beta motif made up of several highly homologous amino acid variants. A CD8+ phenotype was shown by the disease-linked clones, which were found at relatively low frequencies in peripheral blood. Significant enrichment of the disease-linked clones was reported in matched synovial fluid samples from ankylosing spondylitis patients.

Data came from an Illumina HiSeq 2500. Quantitative 5'-RACE with molecular barcodes was the method used to prepare the TCR beta libraries. The study's own analysis went as follows. Disease-linked TCR variants were identified with a new computational method built on a probabilistic model of VDJ rearrangement. TCRdb cleaned the public reads at Q25 with fastp, built clones with MiXCR and kept in-frame beta chains. Merged by CDR3 protein, the rows form single entries marked with the most common genes and DNA. The V and J calls and clone size are TCRdb's, not the authors'. Here the sample has around 340,000 distinct CDR3 sequences; 14% to 15% occur a single time. The top ten clones comprise 0.95% to 1.4% of the sample. This clonotype was seen only a few times. Its antigen remains undetermined. It has no much larger one-base neighbor in the sample; base qualities were not kept. Spanning cysteine to phenylalanine, the CDR3 consists of 16 amino acids. The CDR3 DNA has 48 bases and is translated from base 1.

Input material: blood, either unsorted or a sorted T cell fraction (not recorded which). The chain joins TRBV21-1 to TRBJ2-3. TRBV21-1 is a pseudogene locus. The sequence derives from a male donor with ankylosing spondylitis or in good health (not recorded which). The encoded CDR3 is CASSNRPRTLTDTQYF. The sequenced DNA is TGTGCCAGCAGCAATAGACCTCGAACCCTCACAGATACGCAGTATTTT.